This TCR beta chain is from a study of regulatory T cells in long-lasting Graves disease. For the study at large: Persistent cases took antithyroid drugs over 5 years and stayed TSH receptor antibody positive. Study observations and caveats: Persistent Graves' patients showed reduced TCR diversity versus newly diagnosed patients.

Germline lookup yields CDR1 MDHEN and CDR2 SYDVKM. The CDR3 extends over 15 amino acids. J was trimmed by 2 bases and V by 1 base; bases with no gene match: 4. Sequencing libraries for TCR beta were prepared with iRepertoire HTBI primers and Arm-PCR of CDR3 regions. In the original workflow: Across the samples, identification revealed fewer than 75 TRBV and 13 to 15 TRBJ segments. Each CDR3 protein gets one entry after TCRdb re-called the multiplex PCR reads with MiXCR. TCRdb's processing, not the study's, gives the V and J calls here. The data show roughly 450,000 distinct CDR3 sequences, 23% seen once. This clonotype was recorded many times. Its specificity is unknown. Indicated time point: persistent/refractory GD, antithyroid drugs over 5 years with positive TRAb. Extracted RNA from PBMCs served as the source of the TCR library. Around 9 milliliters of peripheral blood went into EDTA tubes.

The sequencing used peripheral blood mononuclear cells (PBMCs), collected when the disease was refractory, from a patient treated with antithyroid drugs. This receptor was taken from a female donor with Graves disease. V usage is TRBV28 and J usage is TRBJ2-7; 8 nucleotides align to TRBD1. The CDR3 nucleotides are TGTGCCAGCAGTTTATTCCAGGGGGCAGCCTACGAGCAGTACTTC. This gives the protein CASSLFQGAAYEQYF.